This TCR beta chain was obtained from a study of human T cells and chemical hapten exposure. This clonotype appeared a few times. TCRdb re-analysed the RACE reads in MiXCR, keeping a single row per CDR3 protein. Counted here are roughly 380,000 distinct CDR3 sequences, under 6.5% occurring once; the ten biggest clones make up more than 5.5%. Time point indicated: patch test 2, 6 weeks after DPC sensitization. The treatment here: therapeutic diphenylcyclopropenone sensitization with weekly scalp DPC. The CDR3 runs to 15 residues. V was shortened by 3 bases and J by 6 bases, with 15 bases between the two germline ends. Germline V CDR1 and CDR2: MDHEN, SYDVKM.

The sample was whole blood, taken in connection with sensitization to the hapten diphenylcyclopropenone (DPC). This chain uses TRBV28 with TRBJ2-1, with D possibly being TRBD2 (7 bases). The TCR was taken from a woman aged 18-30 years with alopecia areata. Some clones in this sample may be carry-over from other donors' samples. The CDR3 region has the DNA TGTGCCAGCAGTTTCTTGGGGGGGGCTCGCAATGAGCAGTTCTTC. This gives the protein CASSFLGGARNEQFF.